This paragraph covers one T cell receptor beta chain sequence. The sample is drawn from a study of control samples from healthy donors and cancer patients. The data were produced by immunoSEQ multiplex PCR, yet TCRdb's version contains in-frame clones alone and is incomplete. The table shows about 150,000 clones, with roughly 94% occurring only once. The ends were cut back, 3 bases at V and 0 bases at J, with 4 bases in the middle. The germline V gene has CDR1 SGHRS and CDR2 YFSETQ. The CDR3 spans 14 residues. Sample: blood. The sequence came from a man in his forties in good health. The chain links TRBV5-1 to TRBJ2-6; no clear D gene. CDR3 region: CASSSASGANVLTF. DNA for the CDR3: TGCGCCAGCAGCTCCGCCTCTGGGGCCAACGTCCTGACTTTC.